This is a list of T cell receptor beta chains from one sample in a study of T cells in Graves' hyperthyroidism and ophthalmopathy. MiXCR, applied by TCRdb to the multiplex PCR reads, yields one record per CDR3 protein. The sample has more than 300,000 distinct CDR3 sequences, under 20% seen once. Sequencing used blood. These receptor sequences come from a young man with Graves' ophthalmopathy. The CDR3 runs from the conserved cysteine through the conserved F or W. Fields, in order: clone size, V gene, D gene, CDR3 length, J gene, CDR3 protein, CDR3 DNA. D genes are given only for firm matches. Part of the rows lack a size; the others show once, few, many or a class for expanded clones.

many	TRBV7-3	TRBD1	14	TRBJ2-5	CASSLTGGRETQYF	TGTGCCAGCAGCTTAACAGGGGGCAGGGAGACCCAGTACTTC
many	TRBV11-2	.	14	TRBJ1-2	CASSLSTAIYGYTF	TGTGCCAGCAGCTTAAGTACCGCAATCTATGGCTACACCTTC
.	TRBV27	.	14	TRBJ1-1	CASSFEHLGSEAFF	TGTGCCAGCAGTTTCGAGCACCTTGGGAGTGAAGCTTTCTTT
many	TRBV29-1	.	11	TRBJ2-5	CSVDRGSTQYF	TGCAGCGTTGACAGGGGCTCAACCCAGTACTTC
once	TRBV7-9	TRBD1	19	TRBJ1-6	CASSIHLSTGRSYNSPLHF	TGTGCCAGCAGCATCCATTTATCGACAGGGAGGTCCTATAATTCACCCCTCCACTTT
.	TRBV3-1	TRBD1	17	TRBJ1-2	CASSQSWTGRASDGYTF	TGTGCCAGCAGCCAATCCTGGACAGGGAGAGCCTCAGATGGCTACACCTTC
many	TRBV5-1	TRBD1	14	TRBJ2-3	CASSGGQTTDTQYF	TGCGCCAGCAGCGGGGGACAGACCACAGATACGCAGTATTTT
many	TRBV9	.	15	TRBJ1-2	CASSVGAGVNYGYTF	TGTGCCAGCAGCGTGGGGGCAGGGGTTAACTATGGCTACACCTTC
.	TRBV10-2	.	13	TRBJ2-5	CATRGYTQETQYF	TGCGCCACACGGGGGTACACTCAAGAGACCCAGTACTTC
.	TRBV11-2	.	15	TRBJ1-2	CASSLRPSADYGYTF	TGTGCCAGCAGCTTACGACCCTCCGCCGACTATGGCTACACCTTC
.	TRBV5-8	.	16	TRBJ1-1	CASSLPLVQGEIEAFF	TGTGCCAGCAGCCTCCCCCTGGTACAGGGTGAGATTGAAGCTTTCTTT
many	TRBV20-1	TRBD1	16	TRBJ2-2	CSARDARQGFTGELFF	TGCAGTGCTAGAGATGCTCGACAGGGTTTTACCGGGGAGCTGTTTTTT
.	TRBV5-6	TRBD2	16	TRBJ2-3	CASSLAVGLAPDTQYF	TGTGCCAGCAGCTTGGCAGTTGGACTAGCGCCAGATACGCAGTATTTT
few	TRBV5-8	.	15	TRBJ2-5	CASSLGRGAQETQYF	TGTGCCAGCAGCTTGGGGCGCGGGGCCCAAGAGACCCAGTACTTC
.	TRBV2	TRBD1	20	TRBJ1-1	CASSAHRDRAGIGANTEAFF	TGTGCCAGCAGCGCCCACCGGGACAGGGCGGGGATCGGTGCGAACACTGAAGCTTTCTTT
few	TRBV7-3	TRBD2	21	TRBJ2-7	CASSETGTSGGALFSSYEQYF	TGTGCCAGCAGCGAAACCGGGACTAGCGGGGGGGCCCTTTTTAGCTCCTACGAGCAGTACTTC
.	TRBV15	.	16	TRBJ2-7	CATSQTGFLPGYEQYF	TGTGCCACCAGCCAAACAGGGTTCCTCCCAGGCTACGAGCAGTACTTC
once	TRBV28	TRBD1	15	TRBJ1-6	CASSIQGTDNSPLHF	TGTGCCAGCAGCATACAGGGGACAGATAATTCACCCCTCCACTTT
.	TRBV18	TRBD1	16	TRBJ1-2	CASSPPGAGTEYGYTF	TGTGCCAGCTCACCACCCGGGGCAGGGACAGAGTATGGCTACACCTTC
many	TRBV2	.	14	TRBJ1-5	CASSEAYSNQPQHF	TGTGCCAGCAGTGAAGCTTATAGCAATCAGCCCCAGCATTTT
many	TRBV6-1	TRBD2	15	TRBJ2-7	CASSRLASSSYEQYF	TGTGCCAGCTCCAGACTAGCGTCGAGCTCCTACGAGCAGTACTTC
few	TRBV19	.	15	TRBJ1-1	CASNEGGGQNTEAFF	TGTGCCAGTAACGAAGGGGGGGGCCAGAACACTGAAGCTTTCTTT
many	TRBV7-2	TRBD1	15	TRBJ1-2	CASSPGQGGWRGYTF	TGTGCCAGCAGCCCTGGACAGGGAGGCTGGAGGGGCTACACCTTC
few	TRBV9	.	15	TRBJ2-5	CASSASLGDQETQYF	TGTGCCAGCAGCGCCTCCTTGGGGGATCAAGAGACCCAGTACTTC
.	TRBV15	.	15	TRBJ2-3	CATSRDLADPDTQYF	TGTGCCACCAGCAGAGACCTAGCTGACCCAGATACGCAGTATTTT
.	TRBV12-3/TRBV12-4	.	16	TRBJ2-2	CASSLPLGATTGELFF	TGTGCCAGCAGTTTACCCCTGGGGGCGACCACCGGGGAGCTGTTTTTT
few	TRBV6-1	.	13	TRBJ2-5	CASSDLVLETQYF	TGTGCCAGCAGTGATCTGGTTTTAGAGACCCAGTACTTC
many	TRBV6-1	.	14	TRBJ1-4	CASRDDPGRGKLFF	TGTGCCAGCAGGGACGACCCGGGGCGGGGAAAACTGTTTTTT
.	TRBV29-1	TRBD1	12	TRBJ2-5	CSSLGQGGKQYF	TGCAGCTCCCTGGGACAGGGGGGAAAACAGTACTTC
many	TRBV6-1	.	14	TRBJ1-1	CASSRLSRGTEAFF	TGTGCCAGCAGTCGCCTATCAAGGGGCACTGAAGCTTTCTTT
few	TRBV5-1	.	15	TRBJ2-3	CASGEGQLSTDTQYF	TGCGCCAGTGGTGAAGGCCAGCTGAGCACAGATACGCAGTATTTT
many	TRBV5-1	.	15	TRBJ2-3	CASKVSVQSTDTQYF	TGCGCCAGCAAGGTGTCCGTGCAAAGCACAGATACGCAGTATTTT
.	TRBV6-7	TRBD2	22	TRBJ2-1	CASSYFPGGVVIVALAYNEQFF	TGTGCCAGCAGTTACTTTCCGGGGGGGGTAGTAATCGTGGCATTGGCCTACAATGAGCAGTTCTTC
many	TRBV2	TRBD1	15	TRBJ2-1	CASSERGTGYNEQFF	TGTGCCAGCAGTGAAAGGGGGACAGGCTACAATGAGCAGTTCTTC
many	TRBV12-3/TRBV12-4	.	15	TRBJ1-5	CASSLSITSNQPQHF	TGTGCCAGCAGTTTATCCATCACGAGCAATCAGCCCCAGCATTTT
many	TRBV28	.	15	TRBJ2-1	CASSLRPGVNNEQFF	TGTGCCAGCAGTTTACGGCCAGGGGTAAATAATGAGCAGTTCTTC
.	TRBV5-1	.	15	TRBJ1-1	CASGLQGLGGTEAFF	TGCGCCAGCGGCCTCCAGGGTTTAGGGGGAACTGAAGCTTTCTTT
.	TRBV19	.	16	TRBJ1-5	CASSPGRGFSNQPQHF	TGTGCCAGTAGTCCGGGACGGGGGTTTAGCAATCAGCCCCAGCATTTT
few	TRBV18	TRBD1	15	TRBJ1-1	CASSGTGLGSTEAFF	TGTGCCAGCTCCGGGACAGGGCTAGGGAGCACTGAAGCTTTCTTT
.	TRBV5-1	TRBD2	15	TRBJ2-2	CASSTTSGSAGELFF	TGCGCCAGCAGCACCACTAGCGGGAGTGCCGGGGAGCTGTTTTTT
.	TRBV29-1	.	24	TRBJ2-4	CSVEDGGGQYDRAEATGAKNIQYF	TGCAGCGTTGAAGATGGCGGGGGACAATACGACCGGGCAGAAGCTACCGGGGCCAAAAACATTCAGTACTTC
.	TRBV2	.	13	TRBJ2-7	CASSERLSYEQYF	TGTGCCAGCAGTGAGCGACTAAGCTACGAGCAGTACTTC
many	TRBV27	.	13	TRBJ1-1	CASISLRRTEAFF	TGTGCCAGCATTTCCCTCCGACGCACTGAAGCTTTCTTT
few	TRBV6-1	.	15	TRBJ1-1	CASSFLDSPNAEAFF	TGTGCCAGCAGTTTCCTCGACAGTCCGAACGCTGAAGCTTTCTTT
few	TRBV20-1	TRBD1	15	TRBJ1-4	CSASTGTATNEKLFF	TGCAGTGCTAGTACGGGGACAGCAACTAATGAAAAACTGTTTTTT
many	TRBV2	.	13	TRBJ2-5	CASSAGDQETQYF	TGTGCCAGCAGTGCTGGGGACCAAGAGACCCAGTACTTC
many	TRBV19	.	15	TRBJ1-1	CASRREDGVNTEAFF	TGTGCCAGTAGGAGGGAGGACGGGGTGAACACTGAAGCTTTCTTT
.	TRBV2	.	13	TRBJ1-6	CASSELVSYLLHF	TGTGCCAGCAGTGAACTGGTTTCCTATCTCCTCCACTTT